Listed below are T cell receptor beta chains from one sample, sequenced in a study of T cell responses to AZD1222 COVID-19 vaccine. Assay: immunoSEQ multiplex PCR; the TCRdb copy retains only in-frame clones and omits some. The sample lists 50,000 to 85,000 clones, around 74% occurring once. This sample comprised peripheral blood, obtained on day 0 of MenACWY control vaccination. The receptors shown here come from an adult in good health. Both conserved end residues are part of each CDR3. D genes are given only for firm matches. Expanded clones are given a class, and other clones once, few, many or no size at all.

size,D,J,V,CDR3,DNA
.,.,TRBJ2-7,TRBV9,CASSPALSYEQYF,TGTGCCAGCTCCCCGGCCCTCTCCTACGAGCAGTACTTC
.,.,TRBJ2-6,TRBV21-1,CASSKDRTSGANVLTF,TGTGCCAGCAGCAAAGACAGGACCTCTGGGGCCAACGTCCTGACTTTC
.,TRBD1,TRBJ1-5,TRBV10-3,CAIGQGANQPQHF,TGTGCCATCGGACAGGGGGCAAATCAGCCCCAGCATTTT
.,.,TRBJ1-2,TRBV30,CAWSFPESGGGYTF,TGTGCCTGGAGTTTTCCCGAGTCCGGCGGTGGCTACACCTTC
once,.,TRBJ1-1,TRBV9,CASSVVGGEAFF,TGTGCCAGCAGCGTAGTCGGGGGAGAAGCTTTCTTT
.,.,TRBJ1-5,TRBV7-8,CASSPLANQPQHF,TGTGCCAGCAGCCCCCTGGCCAATCAGCCCCAGCATTTT
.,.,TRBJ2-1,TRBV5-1,CASSPGSYNEQFF,TGCGCCAGCAGCCCGGGCTCCTACAATGAGCAGTTCTTC
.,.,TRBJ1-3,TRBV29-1,CSVATSNTIYF,TGCAGCGTTGCGACATCGAACACCATATATTTT
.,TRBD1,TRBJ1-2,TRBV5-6,CASSTGGSYGYTF,TGTGCCAGCAGCACAGGGGGCAGCTATGGCTACACCTTC
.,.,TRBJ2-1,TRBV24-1,CATRSPFLYNEQFF,TGTGCCACCAGGTCACCCTTTCTCTACAATGAGCAGTTCTTC
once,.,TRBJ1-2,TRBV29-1,CSVEKGRNYGYTF,TGCAGCGTTGAAAAAGGTCGGAACTATGGCTACACCTTC
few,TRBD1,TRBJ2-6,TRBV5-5,CASSLTGTGGAGANVLTF,TGTGCCAGCAGCTTGACCGGGACAGGGGGCGCCGGGGCCAACGTCCTGACTTTC
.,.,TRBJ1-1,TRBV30,CAWSVPLLGEAFF,TGTGCCTGGAGTGTACCGCTGTTGGGTGAAGCTTTCTTT
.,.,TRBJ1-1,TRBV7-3,CASSLNPAAGEAFF,TGTGCCAGCAGCTTAAACCCCGCTGCGGGTGAAGCTTTCTTT
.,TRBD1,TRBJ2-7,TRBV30,CAWSVRDRGLGEQYF,TGTGCCTGGAGTGTACGGGACAGGGGGCTAGGTGAGCAGTACTTC
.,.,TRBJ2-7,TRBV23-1,CASSQSGEIGYGEQYF,TGCGCCAGCAGTCAATCGGGGGAAATTGGATATGGCGAGCAGTACTTC
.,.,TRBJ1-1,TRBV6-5,CASRQQGRTEAFF,TGTGCCAGCAGGCAACAGGGACGAACTGAAGCTTTCTTT
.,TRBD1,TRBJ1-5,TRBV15,CATSRDVQGNQPQHF,TGTGCCACCAGCAGAGATGTACAGGGGAATCAGCCCCAGCATTTT
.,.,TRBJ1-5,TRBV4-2,CASSQRLGNQPQHF,TGTGCCAGCAGCCAGCGACTGGGCAATCAGCCCCAGCATTTT
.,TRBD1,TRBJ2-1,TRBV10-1,CASSDSLRGSSYNEQFF,TGCGCCAGCAGTGACTCCCTCAGGGGGAGCTCCTACAATGAGCAGTTCTTC
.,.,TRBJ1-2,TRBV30,CAWRFDSYGYTF,TGTGCCTGGAGATTCGATAGTTATGGCTACACCTTC
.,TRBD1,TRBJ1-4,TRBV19,CATQKDRRNEKLFF,TGTGCCACCCAGAAGGACAGGCGCAATGAAAAACTGTTTTTT
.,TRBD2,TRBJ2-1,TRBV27,CASSFIRGGAVEQFF,TGTGCCAGCAGTTTCATTCGCGGGGGGGCCGTGGAGCAGTTCTTC
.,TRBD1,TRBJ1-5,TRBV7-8,CASSLGRFKWDRASNQPQHF,TGTGCCAGCAGCTTAGGACGCTTCAAATGGGACAGGGCTAGCAATCAGCCCCAGCATTTT
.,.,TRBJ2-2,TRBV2,CASSYGQTAGELFF,TGTGCCAGCAGCTACGGACAGACGGCCGGGGAGCTGTTTTTT
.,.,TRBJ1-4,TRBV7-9,CASSLQAQGGEKLFF,TGTGCCAGCAGCCTACAGGCCCAGGGTGGTGAAAAACTGTTTTTT
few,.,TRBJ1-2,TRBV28,CASSLGGFNYGYTF,TGTGCCAGCAGTTTGGGGGGCTTTAACTATGGCTACACCTTC
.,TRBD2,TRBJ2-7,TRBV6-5,CASSSQRGVPEQYF,TGTGCCAGCAGTTCCCAGCGGGGGGTACCCGAGCAGTACTTC
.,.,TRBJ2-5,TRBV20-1,CSASASFSAGPLETQYF,TGCAGTGCTAGTGCTTCATTTAGCGCCGGGCCTCTAGAGACCCAGTACTTC
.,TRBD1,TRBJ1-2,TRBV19,CASSILQGGDRNGYTF,TGTGCCAGTAGTATCTTACAGGGGGGAGACCGGAATGGCTACACCTTC
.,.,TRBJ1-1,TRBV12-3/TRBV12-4,CASSLGGDTEAFF,TGTGCCAGCAGTTTAGGGGGGGACACTGAAGCTTTCTTT
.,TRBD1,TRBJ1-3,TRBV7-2,CASSLAARGSGNTIYF,TGTGCCAGCAGCTTAGCGGCCAGGGGGTCTGGAAACACCATATATTTT
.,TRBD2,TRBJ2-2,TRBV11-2,CASSYSGRNTGELFF,TGTGCCAGCAGCTATAGCGGGAGGAACACCGGGGAGCTGTTTTTT
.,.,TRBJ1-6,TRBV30,CAWSNGRDSPLHF,TGTGCCTGGAGTAATGGGAGGGATTCACCCCTCCACTTT
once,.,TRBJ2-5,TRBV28,CASSSYDSQETQYF,TGTGCCAGCAGTTCGTATGACAGTCAAGAGACCCAGTACTTC
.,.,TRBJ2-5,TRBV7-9,CASSLAVGAYGETQYF,TGTGCCAGCAGCTTAGCGGTAGGGGCGTACGGGGAGACCCAGTACTTC
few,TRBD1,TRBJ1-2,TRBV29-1,CSVMDRDSYTF,TGCAGCGTCATGGACAGGGATAGCTACACCTTC
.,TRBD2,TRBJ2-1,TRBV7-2,CASSPNTGTSRDEQFF,TGTGCCAGCAGCCCCAACACCGGGACTAGCAGAGATGAGCAGTTCTTC
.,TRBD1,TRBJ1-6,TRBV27,CASSKPSGGGALHF,TGTGCCAGCAGTAAACCCTCAGGGGGCGGGGCCCTCCACTTT
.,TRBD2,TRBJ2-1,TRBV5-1,CASSLARTSPYNEQFF,TGCGCCAGCAGCTTGGCCAGGACTAGCCCATACAATGAGCAGTTCTTC
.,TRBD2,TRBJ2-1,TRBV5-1,CASRPSGPSYNEQFF,TGCGCCAGCAGACCTAGCGGCCCCTCCTACAATGAGCAGTTCTTC
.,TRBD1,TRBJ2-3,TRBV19,CASARDSPTDTQYF,TGTGCCAGTGCCCGGGACAGCCCCACAGATACGCAGTATTTT
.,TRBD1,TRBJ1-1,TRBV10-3,CAATGTGVTEAFF,TGTGCCGCGACCGGGACAGGGGTTACTGAAGCTTTCTTT
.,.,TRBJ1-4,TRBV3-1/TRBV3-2,CASSQNAARFFNEKLFF,TGTGCCAGCAGCCAAAATGCAGCCCGGTTCTTTAATGAAAAACTGTTTTTT
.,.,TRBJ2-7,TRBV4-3,CASSQFHESLYEQYF,TGCGCCAGCAGCCAATTTCATGAATCTCTCTACGAGCAGTACTTC
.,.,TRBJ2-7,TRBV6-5,CASSYSRFGRSHEQYF,TGTGCCAGCAGTTACTCTCGGTTTGGGCGGTCCCACGAGCAGTACTTC
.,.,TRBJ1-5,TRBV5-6,CASSFSGDDQPQHF,TGTGCCAGCAGCTTTTCAGGGGACGATCAGCCCCAGCATTTT
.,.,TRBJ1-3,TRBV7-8,CASSPRTRVSGNTIYF,TGTGCCAGCAGCCCACGTACGCGAGTCTCTGGAAACACCATATATTTT
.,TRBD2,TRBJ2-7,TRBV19,CASSSGLANEQYF,TGTGCCAGTAGTAGTGGACTAGCAAACGAGCAGTACTTC
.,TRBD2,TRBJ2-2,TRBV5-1,CASSLSGSSTGELFF,TGTGCCAGCAGCCTAAGCGGGAGTAGTACCGGGGAGCTGTTTTTT
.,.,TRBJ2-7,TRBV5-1,CASSLEGEPYEQYF,TGCGCCAGCAGCTTGGAGGGAGAACCCTACGAGCAGTACTTC
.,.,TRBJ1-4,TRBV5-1,CASSLNTQAGEKLFF,TGCGCCAGCAGCTTAAACACCCAGGCAGGTGAAAAACTGTTTTTT
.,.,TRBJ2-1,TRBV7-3,CASTYPGSGEQFF,TGTGCCAGCACCTACCCAGGGTCCGGTGAGCAGTTCTTC
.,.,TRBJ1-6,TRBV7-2,CASSFRSAGSPLHF,TGTGCCAGCAGCTTCCGCAGCGCGGGATCACCCCTCCACTTT
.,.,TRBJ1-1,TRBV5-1,CASSSGRMNTEAFF,TGCGCCAGCAGCTCTGGCAGAATGAACACTGAAGCTTTCTTT